The rows below give T cell receptor beta chains drawn from one sample of a study of T-cell memory formation after mild COVID-19. One entry per CDR3 protein, called by TCRdb with MiXCR from the 5' RACE reads. The repertoire holds around 300,000 distinct CDR3 sequences, with just under 20% as singletons. The sample consisted of PBMCs or a T cell subset sorted from them (not recorded which). The receptors shown here come from a man aged 18 to 29 who had mild COVID-19 (a few samples of this study predate the infection). Cell type and time point are not known. Both conserved end residues are part of each CDR3. D genes are given only for firm matches. Only some rows state a clone size, as once, few, many or a class for expanded clones.

j_call,clone_size,v_call,d_call,cdr3_aa,cdr3_nt
TRBJ2-2,NA,TRBV5-1,TRBD1,CASRPGGQFTGELFF,TGCGCCAGCAGACCTGGGGGACAGTTCACCGGGGAGCTGTTTTTT
TRBJ2-3,few,TRBV7-9,NA,CASSAAPVPDTQYF,TGTGCCAGCAGCGCGGCCCCAGTCCCAGATACGCAGTATTTT
TRBJ2-3,NA,TRBV3-1,NA,CASSQELTDTQYF,TGTGCCAGCAGCCAAGAATTGACAGATACGCAGTATTTT
TRBJ2-2,few,TRBV12-3/TRBV12-4,NA,CASSDSGVGELFF,TGTGCCAGCAGTGACTCCGGGGTCGGGGAGCTGTTTTTT
TRBJ1-1,few,TRBV19,NA,CASSIRENTEAFF,TGTGCCAGTAGTATCCGCGAGAACACTGAAGCTTTCTTT
TRBJ2-1,few,TRBV20-1,NA,CSADPGTNEQFF,TGCAGTGCTGACCCCGGGACGAATGAGCAGTTCTTC
TRBJ2-7,NA,TRBV20-1,TRBD1,CSADSGQGHEQYF,TGCAGTGCTGACTCGGGACAGGGCCACGAGCAGTACTTC
TRBJ2-5,few,TRBV7-6,TRBD1,CASSLESQGAGETQYF,TGTGCCAGCAGCTTAGAATCCCAGGGGGCTGGGGAGACCCAGTACTTC
TRBJ1-5,NA,TRBV19,TRBD1,CASSTMGGQGQPQHF,TGTGCCAGTAGTACCATGGGGGGACAGGGTCAGCCCCAGCATTTT
TRBJ2-1,NA,TRBV18,NA,CASSPPERSEQFF,TGTGCCAGCTCACCACCGGAGCGAAGTGAGCAGTTCTTC
TRBJ2-5,NA,TRBV7-2,NA,CASTRGVSTDAETQYF,TGTGCCAGCACCCGCGGGGTGAGCACAGACGCGGAGACCCAGTACTTC
TRBJ1-1,NA,TRBV12-3/TRBV12-4,NA,CASSPRTTKGVNTEAFF,TGTGCCAGCAGTCCCCGGACCACGAAGGGTGTGAACACTGAAGCTTTCTTT